This T cell receptor beta chain was captured in a study of blood T cell repertoires in COVID-19. V was trimmed by 5 bases and J by 8 bases, leaving 10 bases between them. The CDR3 is 13 amino acids. From germline, CDR1 is MNHEY and CDR2 SVGEGT. Authors' processing steps: Scientists estimated how many nucleated cells there were by amplifying reference gene primers. This table comes from immunoSEQ multiplex PCR, and its TCRdb copy is limited to in-frame clones, with some not included. That table is the source of V, J and clone size, and D and trimming were worked out from the DNA. The sample yields 140,000 to 150,000 clones, under 90% seen once.

This rearrangement joins TRBV6-2 or TRBV6-3 to TRBJ2-6; TRBD1 might be the D (5 bases). The clonotype originates from a human donor in a cohort sampled during active COVID-19. Input material: peripheral blood. The DNA for the CDR3 is TGTGCCAGCAGTCCCCAGGGCCCCAACGTCCTGACTTTC. Translated: CASSPQGPNVLTF.